In this sample, the clone carrying this T cell receptor (beta chain) turned up a few times. This CDR3 has 14 residues. The germline V gene has CDR1 MNHEY and CDR2 SMNVEV (reference sequence). The V end was cut by 3 bases, the J end by 5 bases, with 14 bases between. The source of the sample is a study of molecular identifiers for immune sequencing clone quantification. One entry per CDR3 protein, called by TCRdb with MiXCR from the PCR reads. Among about 510,000 distinct CDR3 sequences, roughly 25% were seen once, and the ten largest hold over 0.6%. The gene calls are TRBV27 and TRBJ2-7; maybe TRBD1 (8 bases). Sequenced input: naive CD8+ T cells from blood, with Jurkat cell RNA spiked in. The subset was: FACS-sorted CD8+CD4-CCR7+CD45RA+ naive T cells. This receptor was identified in a human donor in good health. Some libraries in this study had Jurkat cell RNA spiked in. The CDR3 reads CASSLGTGGDEQYF. The DNA for the CDR3 is TGTGCCAGCAGTTTGGGAACAGGGGGGGACGAGCAGTACTTC.